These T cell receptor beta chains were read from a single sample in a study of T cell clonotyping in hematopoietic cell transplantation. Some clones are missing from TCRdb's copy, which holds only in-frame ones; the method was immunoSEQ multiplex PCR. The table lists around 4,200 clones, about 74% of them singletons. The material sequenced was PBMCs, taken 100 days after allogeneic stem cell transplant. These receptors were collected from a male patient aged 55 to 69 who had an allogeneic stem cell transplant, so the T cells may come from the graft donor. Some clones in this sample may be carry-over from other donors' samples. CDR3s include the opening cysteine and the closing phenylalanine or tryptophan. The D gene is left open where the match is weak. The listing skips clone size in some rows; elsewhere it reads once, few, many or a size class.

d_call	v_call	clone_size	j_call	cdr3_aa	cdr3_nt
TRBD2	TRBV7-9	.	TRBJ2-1	CASSLWTSGGLNEQFF	TGTGCCAGCAGCTTATGGACTAGCGGGGGCCTAAATGAGCAGTTCTTC
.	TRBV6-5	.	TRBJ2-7	CASRVMGAGVYEQYF	TGTGCCAGCAGGGTAATGGGGGCAGGGGTTTACGAGCAGTACTTC
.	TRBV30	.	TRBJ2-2	CAWTLTSPRGELFF	TGTGCCTGGACCCTAACCTCCCCTCGCGGGGAGCTGTTTTTT
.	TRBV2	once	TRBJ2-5	CASSVGIESMDQETQYF	TGTGCCAGCAGTGTGGGAATAGAAAGTATGGACCAAGAGACCCAGTACTTC
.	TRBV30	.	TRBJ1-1	CAWGDGAQAFF	TGTGCCTGGGGGGACGGAGCGCAAGCTTTCTTT
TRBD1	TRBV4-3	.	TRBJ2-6	CASSHFWGTARSGANVLTF	TGCGCCAGCAGCCACTTCTGGGGGACAGCCCGCTCTGGGGCCAACGTCCTGACTTTC
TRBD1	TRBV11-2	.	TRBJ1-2	CASSRGLRGPYGYTF	TGTGCCAGCAGCCGAGGGCTCAGGGGGCCCTATGGCTACACCTTC
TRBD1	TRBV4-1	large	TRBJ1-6	CASSQPGQYNSPLHF	TGCGCCAGCAGCCAGCCGGGACAGTATAATTCACCCCTCCACTTT
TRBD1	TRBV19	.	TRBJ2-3	CASNIATGGLDTQYF	TGTGCCAGTAATATCGCGACAGGGGGACTGGATACGCAGTATTTT
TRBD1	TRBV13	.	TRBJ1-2	CASSLGDRAPSNYGYTF	TGTGCCAGCAGCTTAGGAGACAGGGCCCCCTCTAACTATGGCTACACCTTC
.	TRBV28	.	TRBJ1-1	CASCAVNLNTEAFF	TGTGCCAGCTGCGCAGTCAACTTGAACACTGAAGCTTTCTTT
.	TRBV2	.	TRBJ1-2	CASSVVPSVEGYTF	TGTGCCAGCAGTGTGGTCCCCTCCGTAGAGGGCTACACCTTC
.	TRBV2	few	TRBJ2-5	CASSESEESAQETQYF	TGTGCCAGCAGTGAATCAGAGGAGAGCGCCCAAGAGACCCAGTACTTC
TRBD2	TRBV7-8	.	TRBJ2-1	CASLMGASGRTEQFF	TGTGCCAGCCTCATGGGGGCTAGCGGGAGGACTGAGCAGTTCTTC
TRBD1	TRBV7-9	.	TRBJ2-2	CASSRQGASGELFF	TGTGCCAGCAGCCGACAGGGGGCGTCCGGGGAGCTGTTTTTT
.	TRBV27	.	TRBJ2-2	CASSLLDNTGELFF	TGTGCCAGCAGCCTACTTGATAACACCGGGGAGCTGTTTTTT
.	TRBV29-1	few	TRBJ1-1	CSVDRATEAFF	TGCAGCGTTGACAGGGCCACTGAAGCTTTCTTT
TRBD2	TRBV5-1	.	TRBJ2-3	CASSLEGTSGATQYF	TGCGCCAGCAGCTTGGAGGGGACTAGTGGGGCTACGCAGTATTTT
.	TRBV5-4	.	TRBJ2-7	CASRGVDTYEQYF	TGTGCCAGCAGGGGGGTGGATACCTACGAGCAGTACTTC
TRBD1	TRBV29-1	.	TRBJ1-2	CSAGGDSGFYGYTF	TGCAGCGCTGGGGGGGACAGCGGTTTCTATGGCTACACCTTC
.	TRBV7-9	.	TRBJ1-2	CATGHNSGYTF	TGTGCCACCGGCCACAACTCGGGCTACACCTTC
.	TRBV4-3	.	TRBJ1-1	CASSQDVSAIERAFF	TGCGCCAGCAGCCAAGATGTTTCGGCGATAGAAAGGGCTTTCTTT
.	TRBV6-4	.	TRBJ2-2	CASSRDWAGELFF	TGTGCCAGCAGTCGAGACTGGGCCGGGGAGCTGTTTTTT
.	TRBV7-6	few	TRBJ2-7	CASSSLSGTGGEQYF	TGTGCCAGCAGCTCACTAAGCGGGACAGGCGGCGAGCAGTACTTC
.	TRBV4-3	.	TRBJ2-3	CASSQGWTAQYTDTQYF	TGCGCCAGCAGCCAAGGATGGACCGCACAATACACAGATACGCAGTATTTT
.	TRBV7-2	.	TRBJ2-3	CASSPRWGRPNTDTQYF	TGTGCCAGCAGCCCTAGGTGGGGGAGACCAAACACAGATACGCAGTATTTT
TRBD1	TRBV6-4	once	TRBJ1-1	CASRNDRGTEAFF	TGTGCCAGCAGGAACGACAGGGGCACTGAAGCTTTCTTT
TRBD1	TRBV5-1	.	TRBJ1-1	CASSATGAVWTEAFF	TGCGCCAGCAGCGCGACAGGGGCGGTTTGGACTGAAGCTTTCTTT
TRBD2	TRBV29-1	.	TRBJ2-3	CSAKTSVSTDTQYF	TGCAGCGCCAAGACTAGCGTCAGCACAGATACGCAGTATTTT
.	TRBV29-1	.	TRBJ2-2	CSVEWSVGAGELFF	TGCAGCGTTGAATGGAGTGTGGGTGCCGGGGAGCTGTTTTTT
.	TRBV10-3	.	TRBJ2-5	CAISPLGETQYF	TGTGCCATCAGCCCCCTTGGGGAGACCCAGTACTTC
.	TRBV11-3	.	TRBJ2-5	CASKGTETQYF	TGTGCCAGCAAGGGTACGGAGACCCAGTACTTC
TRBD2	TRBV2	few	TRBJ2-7	CASSRSGRDLYF	TGTGCCAGCAGTCGCAGCGGGAGGGATCTGTACTTC
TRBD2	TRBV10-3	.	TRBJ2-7	CAIGGTSSYEQYF	TGTGCCATCGGCGGGACTAGTAGTTACGAGCAGTACTTC
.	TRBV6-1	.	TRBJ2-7	CASSDNYEQYF	TGTGCCAGCAGTGATAACTACGAGCAGTACTTC
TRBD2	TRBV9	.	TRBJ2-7	CASSPDSGTSYEQYF	TGTGCCAGCAGCCCCGATAGCGGGACCAGCTACGAGCAGTACTTC
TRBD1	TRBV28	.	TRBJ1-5	CASSLRFYPTGGDYSNQPQHF	TGTGCCAGCAGTCTCAGATTTTACCCGACAGGGGGAGACTATAGCAATCAGCCCCAGCATTTT
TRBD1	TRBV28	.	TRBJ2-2	CASSLGTGGTGELFF	TGTGCCAGCAGTTTAGGGACAGGGGGCACCGGGGAGCTGTTTTTT
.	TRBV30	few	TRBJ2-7	CAADGELSYEQYF	TGTGCCGCGGACGGTGAGCTCTCCTACGAGCAGTACTTC
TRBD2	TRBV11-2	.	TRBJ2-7	CASSLGPTSTSGRLEQYF	TGTGCCAGCAGCTTAGGTCCCACATCGACTAGCGGGAGGCTCGAGCAGTACTTC
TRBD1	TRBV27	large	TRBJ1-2	CASSSGQPGLYGYTF	TGTGCCAGCAGTTCGGGACAGCCGGGACTCTATGGCTACACCTTC
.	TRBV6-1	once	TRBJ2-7	CASTEAGGLFNEQYF	TGTGCCAGCACCGAAGCTGGGGGACTTTTTAACGAGCAGTACTTC
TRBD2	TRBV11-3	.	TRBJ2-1	CASSLASGSRRNEQIF	TGTGCCAGCAGCTTAGCTAGCGGGAGTAGGAGAAATGAGCAGATCTTC
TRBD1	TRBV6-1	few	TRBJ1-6	CASSRTGEVTLHF	TGTGCCAGCAGTCGGACAGGGGAAGTAACCCTCCACTTT
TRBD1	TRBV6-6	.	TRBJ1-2	CASSYSGDRQNYGYTF	TGTGCCAGCAGTTACTCCGGGGACAGGCAAAACTATGGCTACACCTTC
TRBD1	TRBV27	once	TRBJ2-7	CASSWTGPPLGEQYF	TGTGCCAGCAGTTGGACAGGCCCACCTCTGGGGGAGCAGTACTTC
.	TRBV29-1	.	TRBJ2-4	CSVDTGRGNIQYF	TGCAGCGTTGATACAGGGAGAGGGAACATTCAGTACTTC
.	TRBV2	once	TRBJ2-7	CASSVGGPYEQYF	TGTGCCAGCAGTGTAGGCGGACCGTACGAGCAGTACTTC
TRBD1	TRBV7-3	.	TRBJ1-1	CASSPGQGSTEAFF	TGTGCCAGCAGCCCGGGACAGGGGTCTACTGAAGCTTTCTTT
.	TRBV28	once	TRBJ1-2	CASSYGAAITASSSYTF	TGTGCCAGCAGTTACGGGGCCGCAATCACGGCCTCTAGTAGCTACACCTTC
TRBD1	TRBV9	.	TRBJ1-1	CASSEGTGSNTEAFF	TGTGCCAGCAGCGAGGGGACAGGGTCAAACACTGAAGCTTTCTTT
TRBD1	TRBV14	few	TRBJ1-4	CASSQDFEGGLLF	TGTGCCAGCAGCCAAGATTTTGAAGGGGGCCTTCTTTTT